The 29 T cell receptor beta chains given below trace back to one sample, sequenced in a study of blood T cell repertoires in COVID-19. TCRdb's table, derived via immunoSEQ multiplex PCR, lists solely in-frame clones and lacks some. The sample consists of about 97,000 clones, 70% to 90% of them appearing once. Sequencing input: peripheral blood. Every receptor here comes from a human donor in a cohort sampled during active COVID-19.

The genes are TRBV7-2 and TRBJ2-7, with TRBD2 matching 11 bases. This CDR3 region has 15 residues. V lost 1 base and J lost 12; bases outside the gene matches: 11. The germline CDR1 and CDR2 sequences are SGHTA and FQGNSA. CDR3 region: CASSLDGTSGQRRYF. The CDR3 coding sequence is TGTGCCAGCAGCTTAGATGGGACTAGCGGCCAAAGACGGTACTTC.

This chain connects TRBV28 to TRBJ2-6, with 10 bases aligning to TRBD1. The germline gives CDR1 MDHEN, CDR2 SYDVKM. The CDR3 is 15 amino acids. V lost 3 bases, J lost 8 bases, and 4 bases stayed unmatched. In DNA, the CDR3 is TGTGCCAGCAGTTTTAGGACAGGGGGGACCAACGTCCTGACTTTC. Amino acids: CASSFRTGGTNVLTF.

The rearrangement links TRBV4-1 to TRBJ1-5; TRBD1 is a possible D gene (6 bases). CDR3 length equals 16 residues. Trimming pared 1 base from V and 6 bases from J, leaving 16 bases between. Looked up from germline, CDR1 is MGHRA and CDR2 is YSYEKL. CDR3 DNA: TGCGCCAGCAGCCAAGTGGGGCAGGGGCTCAGTCAGCCCCAGCATTTT. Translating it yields CASSQVGQGLSQPQHF.

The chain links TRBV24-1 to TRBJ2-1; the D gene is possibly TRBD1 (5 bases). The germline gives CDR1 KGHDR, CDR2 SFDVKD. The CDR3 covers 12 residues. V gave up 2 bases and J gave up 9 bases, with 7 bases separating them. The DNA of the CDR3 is TGTGCCACCAGTGATTCAGGGCGTGAGCAGTTCTTC. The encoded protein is CATSDSGREQFF.

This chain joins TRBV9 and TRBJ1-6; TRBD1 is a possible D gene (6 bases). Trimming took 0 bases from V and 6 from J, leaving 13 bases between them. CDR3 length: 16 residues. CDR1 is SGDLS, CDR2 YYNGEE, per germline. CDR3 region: CASSVAIGRGNSPLHF. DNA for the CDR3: TGTGCCAGCAGCGTAGCTATTGGCAGGGGTAATTCACCCCTCCACTTT.

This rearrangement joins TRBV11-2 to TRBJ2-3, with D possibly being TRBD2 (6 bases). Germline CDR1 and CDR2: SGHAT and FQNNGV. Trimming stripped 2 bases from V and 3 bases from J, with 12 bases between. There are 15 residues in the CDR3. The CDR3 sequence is CASSLWRESTDTQYF. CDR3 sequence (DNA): TGTGCCAGCAGCTTATGGAGGGAATCGACAGATACGCAGTATTTT.

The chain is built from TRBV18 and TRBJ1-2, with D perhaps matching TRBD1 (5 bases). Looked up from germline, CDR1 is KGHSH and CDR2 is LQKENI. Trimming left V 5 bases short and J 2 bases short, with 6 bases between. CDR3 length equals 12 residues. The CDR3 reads CASSSGNYGYTF. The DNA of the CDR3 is TGTGCCAGCTCATCAGGGAACTATGGCTACACCTTC.

The chain's CDR3 is CASSPSSSGRTYNEQFF. CDR3 DNA: TGTGCCAGCTCACCGTCCTCTAGCGGGAGAACCTACAATGAGCAGTTCTTC. This chain connects TRBV18 to TRBJ2-1, with 10 bases matching TRBD2. V trimming: 3 bases; J trimming: 2 bases; junction bases outside the gene matches: 7. There are 17 residues in the CDR3. Germline V lookup: CDR1 KGHSH, CDR2 LQKENI.

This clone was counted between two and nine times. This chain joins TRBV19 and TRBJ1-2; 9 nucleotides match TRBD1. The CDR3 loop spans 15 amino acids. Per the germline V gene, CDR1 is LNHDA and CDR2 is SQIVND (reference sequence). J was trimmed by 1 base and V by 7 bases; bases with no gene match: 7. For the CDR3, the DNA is TGTGCCAGTACCGCCGGGACAGGGCTTAACTATGGCTACACCTTC. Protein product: CASTAGTGLNYGYTF.

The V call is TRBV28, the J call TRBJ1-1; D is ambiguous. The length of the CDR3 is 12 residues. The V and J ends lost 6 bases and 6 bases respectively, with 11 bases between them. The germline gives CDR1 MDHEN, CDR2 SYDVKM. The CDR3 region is CASSLEVAEAFF. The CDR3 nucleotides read TGTGCCAGCAGCCTTGAGGTGGCTGAAGCTTTCTTT.

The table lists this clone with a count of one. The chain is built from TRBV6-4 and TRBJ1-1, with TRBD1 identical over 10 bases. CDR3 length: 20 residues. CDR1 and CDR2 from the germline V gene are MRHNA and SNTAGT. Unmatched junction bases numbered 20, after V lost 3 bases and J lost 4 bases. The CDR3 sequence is CASSEPGQGFRVEYSTEAFF. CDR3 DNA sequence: TGTGCCAGCAGTGAACCGGGACAGGGGTTCCGAGTTGAGTATAGCACTGAAGCTTTCTTT.

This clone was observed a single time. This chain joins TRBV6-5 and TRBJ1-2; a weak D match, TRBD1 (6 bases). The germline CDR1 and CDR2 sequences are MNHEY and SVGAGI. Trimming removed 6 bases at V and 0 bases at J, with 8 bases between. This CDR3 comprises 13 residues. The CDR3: CASSHRANYGYTF. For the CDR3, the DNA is TGTGCCAGCAGCCACAGGGCTAACTATGGCTACACCTTC.

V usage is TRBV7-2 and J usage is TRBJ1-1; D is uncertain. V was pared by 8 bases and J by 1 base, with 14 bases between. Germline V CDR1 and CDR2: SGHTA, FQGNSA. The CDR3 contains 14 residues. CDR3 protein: CASSSAHRNTEAFF. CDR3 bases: TGTGCCAGCTCAAGCGCCCATAGGAACACTGAAGCTTTCTTT.

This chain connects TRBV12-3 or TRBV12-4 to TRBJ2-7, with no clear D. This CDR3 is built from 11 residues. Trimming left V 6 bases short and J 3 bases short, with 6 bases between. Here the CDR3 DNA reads TGTGCCAGCAGGATTAGCTACGAGCAGTACTTC. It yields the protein CASRISYEQYF.

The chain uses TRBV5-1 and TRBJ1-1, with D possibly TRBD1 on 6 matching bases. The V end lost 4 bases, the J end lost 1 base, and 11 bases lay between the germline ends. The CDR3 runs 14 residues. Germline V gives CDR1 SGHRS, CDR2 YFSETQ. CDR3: CASSLRTANTEAFF. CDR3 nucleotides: TGCGCCAGCAGCCTGAGGACAGCGAACACTGAAGCTTTCTTT.

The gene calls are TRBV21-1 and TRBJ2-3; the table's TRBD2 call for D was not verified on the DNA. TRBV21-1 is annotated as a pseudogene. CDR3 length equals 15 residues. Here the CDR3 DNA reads TGTGCCAGCAGCAGTTGGCTAGCGGGAGTTGATACGCAGTATTTT. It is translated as CASSSWLAGVDTQYF.

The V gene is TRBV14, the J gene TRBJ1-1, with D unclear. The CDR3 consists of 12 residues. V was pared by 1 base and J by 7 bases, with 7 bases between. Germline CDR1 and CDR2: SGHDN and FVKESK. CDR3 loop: CASSQVSIEAFF. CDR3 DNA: TGTGCCAGCAGCCAAGTTTCAATTGAAGCTTTCTTT.

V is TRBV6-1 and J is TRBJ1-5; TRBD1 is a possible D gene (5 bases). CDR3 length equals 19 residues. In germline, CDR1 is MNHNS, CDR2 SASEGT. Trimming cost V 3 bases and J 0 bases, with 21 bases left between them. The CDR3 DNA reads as TGTGCCAGCAGTGAGGGAGGGTCCCTCTCGGGGGGTAGCAATCAGCCCCAGCATTTT. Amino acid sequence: CASSEGGSLSGGSNQPQHF.

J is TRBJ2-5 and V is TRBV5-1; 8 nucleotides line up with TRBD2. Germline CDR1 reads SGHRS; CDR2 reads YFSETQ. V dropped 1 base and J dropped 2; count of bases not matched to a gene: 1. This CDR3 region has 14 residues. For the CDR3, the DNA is TGCGCCAGCAGCTTGCCTAGCGGGCAAGAGACCCAGTACTTC. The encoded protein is CASSLPSGQETQYF.

The CDR3 nucleotides are TGTGCCACCAGCAGAGCGGAGGCCAACTACGAGCAGTACTTC. This codes for CATSRAEANYEQYF. The V and J genes are TRBV15 and TRBJ2-7, with a tentative D call TRBD2 (5 bases). V dropped 1 base and J dropped 3 bases, with 10 bases sitting between them. This CDR3 spans 14 amino acids. Germline V gives CDR1 LNHNV, CDR2 YYDKDF (reference sequence).

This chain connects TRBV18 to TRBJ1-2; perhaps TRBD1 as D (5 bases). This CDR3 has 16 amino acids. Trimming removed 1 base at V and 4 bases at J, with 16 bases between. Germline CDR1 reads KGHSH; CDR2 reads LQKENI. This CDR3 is CASSPRQGAVGYGYTF. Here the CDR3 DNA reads TGTGCCAGCTCACCACGCCAGGGTGCCGTCGGCTATGGCTACACCTTC.

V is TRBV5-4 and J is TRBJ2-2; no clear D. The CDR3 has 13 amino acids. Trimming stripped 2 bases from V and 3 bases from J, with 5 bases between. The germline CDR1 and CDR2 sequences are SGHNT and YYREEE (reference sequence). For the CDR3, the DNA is TGTGCCAGCAGCTTAGGAGACACCGGGGAGCTGTTTTTT. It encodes CASSLGDTGELFF.

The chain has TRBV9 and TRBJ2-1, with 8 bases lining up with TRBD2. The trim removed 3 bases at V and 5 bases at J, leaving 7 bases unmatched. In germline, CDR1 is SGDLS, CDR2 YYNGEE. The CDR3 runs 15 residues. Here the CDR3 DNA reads TGTGCCAGCAGCGCGAGCGGGAGAAGCGACAATGAGCAGTTCTTC. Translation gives CASSASGRSDNEQFF.

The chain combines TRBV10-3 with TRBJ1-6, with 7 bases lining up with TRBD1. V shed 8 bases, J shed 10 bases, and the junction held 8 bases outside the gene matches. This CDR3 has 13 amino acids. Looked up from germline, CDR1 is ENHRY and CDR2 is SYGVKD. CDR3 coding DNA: TGTGCCATCGGGACAGTCCTAAGGTCACCCCTCCACTTT. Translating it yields CAIGTVLRSPLHF.

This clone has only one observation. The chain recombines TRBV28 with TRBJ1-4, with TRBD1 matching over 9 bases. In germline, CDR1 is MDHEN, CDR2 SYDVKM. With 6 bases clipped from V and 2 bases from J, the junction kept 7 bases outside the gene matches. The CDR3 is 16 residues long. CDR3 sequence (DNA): TGTGCCAGCAGAGAATACAGGGGGCGTACTAATGAAAAACTGTTTTTT. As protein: CASREYRGRTNEKLFF. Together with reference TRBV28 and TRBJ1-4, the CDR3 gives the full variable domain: DVKVTQSSRYLVKRTGEKVFLECVQDMDHENMFWYRQDPGLGLRLIYFSYDVKMKEKGDIPEGYSVSREKKERFSLILESASTNQTSMYLCASREYRGRTNEKLFFGSGTQLSVL.

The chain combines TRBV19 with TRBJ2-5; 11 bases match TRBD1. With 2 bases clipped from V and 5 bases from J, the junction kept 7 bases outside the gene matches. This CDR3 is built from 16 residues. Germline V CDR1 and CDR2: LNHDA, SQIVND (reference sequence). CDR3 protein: CASSIPGGQGGETQYF. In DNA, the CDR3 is TGTGCCAGTAGTATACCGGGGGGACAGGGGGGTGAGACCCAGTACTTC.

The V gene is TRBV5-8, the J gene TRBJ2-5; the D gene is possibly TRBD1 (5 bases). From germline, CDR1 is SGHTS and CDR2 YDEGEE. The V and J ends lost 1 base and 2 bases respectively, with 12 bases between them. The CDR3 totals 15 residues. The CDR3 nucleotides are TGTGCCAGCAGCTTGCAGGGTCTAACGCAAGAGACCCAGTACTTC. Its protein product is CASSLQGLTQETQYF.

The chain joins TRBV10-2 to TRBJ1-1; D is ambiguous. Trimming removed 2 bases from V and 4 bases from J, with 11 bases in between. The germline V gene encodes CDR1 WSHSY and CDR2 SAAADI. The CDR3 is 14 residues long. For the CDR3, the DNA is TGCGCCAGCAGTGAGGTCCGATCGGGCACTGAAGCTTTCTTT. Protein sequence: CASSEVRSGTEAFF.

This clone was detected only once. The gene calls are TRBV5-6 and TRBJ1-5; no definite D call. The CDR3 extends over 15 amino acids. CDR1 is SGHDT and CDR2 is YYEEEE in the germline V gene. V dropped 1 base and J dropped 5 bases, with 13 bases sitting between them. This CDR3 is CASSLIEGGDQPQHF. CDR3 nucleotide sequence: TGTGCCAGCAGCTTGATAGAGGGCGGCGATCAGCCCCAGCATTTT.